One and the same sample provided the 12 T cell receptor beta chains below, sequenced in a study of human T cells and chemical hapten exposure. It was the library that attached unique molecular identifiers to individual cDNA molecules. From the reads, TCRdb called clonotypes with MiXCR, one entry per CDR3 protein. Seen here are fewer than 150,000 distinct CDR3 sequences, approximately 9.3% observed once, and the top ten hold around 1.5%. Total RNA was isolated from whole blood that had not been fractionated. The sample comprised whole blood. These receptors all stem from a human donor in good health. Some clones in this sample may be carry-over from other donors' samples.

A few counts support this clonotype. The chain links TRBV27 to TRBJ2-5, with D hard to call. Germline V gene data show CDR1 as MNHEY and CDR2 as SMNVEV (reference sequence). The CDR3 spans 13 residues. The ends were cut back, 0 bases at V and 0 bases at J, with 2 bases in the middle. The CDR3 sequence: CASSLSYQETQYF. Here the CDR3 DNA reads TGTGCCAGCAGTTTATCGTACCAAGAGACCCAGTACTTC.

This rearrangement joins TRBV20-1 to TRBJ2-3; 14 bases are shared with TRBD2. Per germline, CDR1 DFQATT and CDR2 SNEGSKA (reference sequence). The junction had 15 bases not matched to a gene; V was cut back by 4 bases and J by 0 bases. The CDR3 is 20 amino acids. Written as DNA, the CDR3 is TGCAGTGCTACCCTGCTGGGACTAGCGGGAGCGGGGGTTAGCACAGATACGCAGTATTTT. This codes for CSATLLGLAGAGVSTDTQYF.

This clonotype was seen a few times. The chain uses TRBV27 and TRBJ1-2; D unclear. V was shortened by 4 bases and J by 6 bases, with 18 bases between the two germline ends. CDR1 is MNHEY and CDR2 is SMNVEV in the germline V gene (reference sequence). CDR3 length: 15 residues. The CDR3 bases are TGTGCCAGCAGTTCCCCTGGTGACGGCAGCGATGGCTACACCTTC. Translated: CASSSPGDGSDGYTF.

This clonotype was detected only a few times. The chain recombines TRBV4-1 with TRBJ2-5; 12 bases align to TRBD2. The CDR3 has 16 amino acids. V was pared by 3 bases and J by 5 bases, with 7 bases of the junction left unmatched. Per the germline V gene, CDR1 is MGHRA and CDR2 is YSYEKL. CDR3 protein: CASSHSLAGGGETQYF. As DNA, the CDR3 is TGCGCCAGCAGCCACTCTCTAGCGGGAGGGGGCGAGACCCAGTACTTC.

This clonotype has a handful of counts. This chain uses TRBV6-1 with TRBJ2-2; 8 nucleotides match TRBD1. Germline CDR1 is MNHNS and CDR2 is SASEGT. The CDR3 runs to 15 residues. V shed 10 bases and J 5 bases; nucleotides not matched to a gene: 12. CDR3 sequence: CAIQDRVGVTGELFF. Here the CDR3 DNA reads TGTGCCATCCAGGACAGGGTAGGGGTAACCGGGGAGCTGTTTTTT.

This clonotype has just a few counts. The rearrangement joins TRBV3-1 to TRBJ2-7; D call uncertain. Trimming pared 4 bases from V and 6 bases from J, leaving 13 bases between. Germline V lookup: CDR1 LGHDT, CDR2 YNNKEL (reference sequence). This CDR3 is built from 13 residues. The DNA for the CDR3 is TGTGCCAGCAGCCTAGGCCAGTACTCCGAGCAGTACTTC. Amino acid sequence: CASSLGQYSEQYF.

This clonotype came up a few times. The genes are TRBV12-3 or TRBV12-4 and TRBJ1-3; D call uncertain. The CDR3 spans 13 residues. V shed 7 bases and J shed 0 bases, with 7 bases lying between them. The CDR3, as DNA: TGTGCCAGCATCACGGTCTCTGGAAACACCATATATTTT. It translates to CASITVSGNTIYF.

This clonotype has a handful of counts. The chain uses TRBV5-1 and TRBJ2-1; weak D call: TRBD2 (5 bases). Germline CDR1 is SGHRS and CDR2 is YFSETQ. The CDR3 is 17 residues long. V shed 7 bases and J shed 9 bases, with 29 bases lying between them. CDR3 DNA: TGCGCCAGCGAGCCCCGTTTTCCGAGTACCAGAGAGGGTGAGCAGTTCTTC. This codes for CASEPRFPSTREGEQFF.

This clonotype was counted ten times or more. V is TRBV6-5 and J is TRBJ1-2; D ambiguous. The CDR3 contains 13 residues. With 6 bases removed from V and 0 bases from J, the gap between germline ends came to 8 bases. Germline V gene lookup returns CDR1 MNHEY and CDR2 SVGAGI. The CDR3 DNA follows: TGTGCCAGCAGGCGTGAGGCTAACTATGGCTACACCTTC. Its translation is CASRREANYGYTF.

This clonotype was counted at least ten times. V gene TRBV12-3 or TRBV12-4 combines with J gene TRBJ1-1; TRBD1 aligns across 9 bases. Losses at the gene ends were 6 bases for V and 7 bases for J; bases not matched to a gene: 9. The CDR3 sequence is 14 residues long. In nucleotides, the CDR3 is TGTGCCAGCAGACCACAGGGGGCGCGGAGTGAAGCTTTCTTT. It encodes CASRPQGARSEAFF.

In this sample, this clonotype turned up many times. The CDR3 region is CASSLYESRYEQYF. The CDR3 nucleotides are TGTGCCAGCAGTTTATATGAATCCCGCTACGAGCAGTACTTC. The V gene is TRBV12-3 or TRBV12-4, the J gene TRBJ2-7; D remains unclear. V lost 2 bases, J lost 3 bases, and 11 bases lay in between. The CDR3 has 14 amino acids.

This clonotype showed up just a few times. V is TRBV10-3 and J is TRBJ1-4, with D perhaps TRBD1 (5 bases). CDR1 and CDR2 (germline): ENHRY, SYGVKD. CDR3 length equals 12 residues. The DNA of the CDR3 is TGTGCTGTAAGGGGTCGAGATGAAAAACTGTTTTTT. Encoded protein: CAVRGRDEKLFF.